This T cell receptor (delta chain) was identified during a study of gamma-delta chains in newborns, infants, children. Study information: Polyclonal expansion of innate γδ T cells after birth follows microbial exposure.

The junction had 10 bases not matched to a gene; V was cut back by 2 bases and J by 0 bases. The CDR3 consists of 20 residues. The germline V gene encodes CDR1 GEAIGNYY and CDR2 EKD. This clone was counted a few times. TCRdb's protein for this DNA is that of a much larger clone and differs from the translation at residue 7, likely a read error; the protein shown is the DNA translation. TCRdb used CATT to re-call clones from the reads. The table lists about 2,300 delta-chain clones, 5% to 7% of them singletons, with about an eighth in the top ten. The genes are TRDV2 and TRDJ3, with TRDD3 matching over 9 bases. This receptor was obtained from a child who was a newborn, infant or young child, either healthy, febrile or measles-vaccinated (not recorded which). The sequenced sample consisted of blood. DNA for the CDR3: TGTGCCTGTGACAACGTACGGGGGGATACCAGCTCCTGGGACACCCGACAGATGTTTTTC. Translating gives CACDNVRGDTSSWDTRQMFF.